These 16 T cell receptor beta chains were all obtained from the same sample, sequenced in a study of identical twins listed by TCRdb under 2016. Library construction relied on 5' RACE. Sequencing took place on an Illumina HiSeq 2000. TCRdb trimmed public reads at Q25 via fastp, called clones via MiXCR and kept in-frame beta chains. Records with the same CDR3 protein are collapsed into one entry carrying the most frequent genes and DNA. This sample gives roughly 230,000 distinct CDR3 sequences in total; approximately 8.3% of them show up just once. Jointly, the top ten make up less than 4% of the sample. A further study also used this sample, focusing on yellow fever vaccine responses in identical twins.

Sequencing input: CD8+ T cells sorted from blood. The receptors stem from a woman aged 18-30 years in good health.

This clonotype was counted at least ten times. The germline gene is not matched at one end of the junction; a read error may be the cause. The J gene is TRBJ1-2, the V gene TRBV6-5, with D hard to call. The CDR3 runs 12 residues. Per germline, CDR1 MNHEY and CDR2 SVGAGI. The CDR3 bases are TGTGCCAGCAGTTTAACTAACGATGGCTACACCTTC. This gives the protein CASSLTNDGYTF.

In the case of this clonotype: At one boundary the junction diverges from the germline segment, which might be a read error. The genes are TRBV7-7 and TRBJ2-3; no definite D call. CDR1 is SSHAT and CDR2 is FNYEAQ in the germline V gene (reference sequence). The CDR3 has 15 residues. CDR3 sequence reads: CASSLFGRPTDTQYF. The CDR3 bases are TGTGCTAGCAGCTTATTCGGACGCCCCACAGATACGCAGTATTTT.

The chain employs TRBV12-5 and TRBJ2-3; unclear D gene. With 3 bases removed from V and 11 bases from J, the gap between germline ends came to 12 bases. Germline loops: CDR1 LGHNT, CDR2 FRNRAP. The CDR3 covers 12 residues. CDR3 sequence (DNA): TGTGCTAGTGGTTTTCCCGTGTATTTGCAGTATTTT. Protein sequence: CASGFPVYLQYF.

Ten or more counts support this clonotype. The chain uses TRBV4-3 and TRBJ2-7; the D gene is possibly TRBD1 (5 bases). The CDR3 runs 16 residues. The V and J ends lost 0 bases and 0 bases respectively, with 12 bases between them. CDR1 is LGHNA, CDR2 YSLEER, per germline. Here the CDR3 reads CASSQDRTGSSYEQYF. CDR3 in DNA: TGCGCCAGCAGCCAAGATCGAACAGGCAGCTCCTACGAGCAGTACTTC.

CDR3 residues: CASSRDREPYNEQFF. CDR3 nucleotide sequence: TGTGCCAGCAGTCGGGACAGGGAGCCCTACAATGAGCAGTTCTTC. This chain connects TRBV6-1 to TRBJ2-1, with TRBD1 identical over 9 bases. V trimming: 5 bases; J trimming: 2 bases; junction bases outside the gene matches: 4. Germline V gene sequence: CDR1 MNHNS, CDR2 SASEGT. The length of the CDR3 is 15 residues.

This clonotype was counted ten times or more. The chain joins TRBV6-5 to TRBJ2-7; 8 bases line up with TRBD2. The CDR3 has 15 residues. J was trimmed by 1 base and V by 0 bases; bases with no gene match: 2. CDR1 MNHEY and CDR2 SVGAGI come from the germline V gene. This CDR3 is CASSYSAGESYEQYF. The CDR3 bases are TGTGCCAGCAGTTACTCAGCGGGGGAATCCTACGAGCAGTACTTC.

This clonotype was counted a few times. This sequence joins TRBV12-3 or TRBV12-4 and TRBJ1-1; maybe TRBD1 (5 bases). The length of the CDR3 is 13 residues. Trimming shortened V by 2 bases and J by 6 bases, and 10 bases separated the two germline ends. In DNA, the CDR3 is TGTGCCAGCAGTTTAATAGGGGACGCTGAAGCTTTCTTT. Its protein product is CASSLIGDAEAFF.

In this sample, this clonotype turned up many times. This chain links TRBV20-1 with TRBJ2-4; 8 positions agree with TRBD1. The CDR3 is made up of 16 amino acids. The ends lost 0 bases at V and 1 base at J; junction bases unmatched: 5. Germline V gives CDR1 DFQATT, CDR2 SNEGSKA (reference sequence). This CDR3 reads CSARDRAGGAKNIQYF. The DNA of the CDR3 is TGCAGTGCTAGAGATAGGGCAGGGGGCGCCAAAAACATTCAGTACTTC.

The chain carries TRBV12-3 or TRBV12-4 and TRBJ2-5; D remains ambiguous. CDR3 length: 13 amino acids. V lost 8 bases to trimming and J lost 1 base, with 11 bases between them. CDR3 bases: TGTGCCAGCGGGCTGCGTGCCCAAGAGACCCAGTACTTC. Translated: CASGLRAQETQYF.

In this sample, this clonotype turned up many times. This chain joins TRBV28 and TRBJ2-3; D possibly corresponds to TRBD1 (6 bases). Between the trimmed V and J ends, which lost 6 bases and 4 bases, there was a span of 14 bases. Germline V lookup: CDR1 MDHEN, CDR2 SYDVKM. The CDR3 runs to 14 residues. The DNA for the CDR3 is TGTGCCAGCAGCACAGGGAGTTTGGCAGATACGCAGTATTTT. Translated, it gives CASSTGSLADTQYF. Full variable domain (remainder filled in from reference TRBV28 and TRBJ2-3): DVKVTQSSRYLVKRTGEKVFLECVQDMDHENMFWYRQDPGLGLRLIYFSYDVKMKEKGDIPEGYSVSREKKERFSLILESASTNQTSMYLCASSTGSLADTQYFGPGTRLTVL.

The table lists this clonotype with many counts. V usage is TRBV27 and J usage is TRBJ2-7; either TRBD1 or TRBD2 may supply D (7 bases each). This CDR3 region has 15 residues. V lost 6 bases and J 2 bases, leaving 17 bases between the germline ends. CDR1 and CDR2 (germline): MNHEY, SMNVEV (reference sequence). The CDR3 coding sequence is TGTGCCAGCAGCCCAACCCAGGGGGGGGCCTACGAGCAGTACTTC. Translated, it gives CASSPTQGGAYEQYF.

J is TRBJ2-5 and V is TRBV27, with a tentative D call TRBD2 (5 bases). The V gene lost 4 bases and the J gene lost 0 bases, with 21 bases spanning the gap. Germline loops: CDR1 MNHEY, CDR2 SMNVEV (reference sequence). CDR3 length equals 18 residues. The CDR3 here is CASSSAPGGLMYQETQYF. The CDR3 DNA sequence: TGTGCCAGCAGTTCGGCCCCAGGAGGCTTAATGTACCAAGAGACCCAGTACTTC.

V is TRBV27 and J is TRBJ1-2; D is uncertain. V lost 3 bases, J lost 0 bases, and 14 bases lay in between. Germline V gene sequence: CDR1 MNHEY, CDR2 SMNVEV (reference sequence). CDR3 length equals 16 residues. CDR3 DNA sequence: TGTGCCAGCAGTTTTGCAAACGGAATACCTAACTATGGCTACACCTTC. Translated, it gives CASSFANGIPNYGYTF.

The chain uses TRBV29-1 and TRBJ1-2; no reliable D call. CDR1 and CDR2 from the germline V gene are SQVTM and ANQGSEA. This CDR3 has 13 amino acids. The ends were cut back, 3 bases at V and 3 bases at J, with 11 bases in the middle. CDR3 protein: CSVEKDDDYGYTF. In DNA form, the CDR3 reads TGCAGCGTTGAGAAGGACGATGACTATGGCTACACCTTC.

The sample holds a few counts of this clonotype. This chain connects TRBV7-9 to TRBJ2-7, with a tentative D call TRBD1 (6 bases). V lost 0 bases and J 3 bases, leaving 9 bases between the germline ends. The CDR3 is 14 residues long. Germline-derived CDR1 and CDR2 are SEHNR and FQNEAQ (reference sequence). CDR3 region: CASSLANRDYEQYF. DNA of the CDR3: TGTGCCAGCAGCTTAGCCAACAGGGACTACGAGCAGTACTTC.

There are many counts of this clonotype. The chain employs TRBV25-1 and TRBJ1-4; no definite D call. The V gene lost 4 bases and the J gene lost 8 bases, with 8 bases spanning the gap. Germline CDR1 reads MGHDK; CDR2 reads SYGVNS. This CDR3 spans 12 amino acids. The DNA of the CDR3 is TGTGCCAGCAGTGCCCCCCCGGAAAAACTGTTTTTT. This gives the protein CASSAPPEKLFF.